The 25 T cell receptor beta chains given below trace back to one sample, sequenced in a study of OX40 agonist ivuxolimab in advanced cancers. The method was immunoSEQ multiplex PCR; TCRdb's version includes in-frame clones alone and lacks a portion of them. The table lists about 17,000 clones, 80% to 90% of them singletons. The sequenced sample was CD4+ or CD8+ T cells sorted from blood, obtained in a trial of the OX40 agonist ivuxolimab. The receptors were sampled from an adult with an advanced solid tumor such as melanoma, head and neck, liver or kidney cancer.

V usage is TRBV20-1 and J usage is TRBJ2-7; D call uncertain. The CDR3 totals 11 residues. V lost 3 bases to trimming and J lost 3 bases, with 6 bases between them. Per the germline V gene, CDR1 is DFQATT and CDR2 is SNEGSKA (reference sequence). CDR3 sequence: CSASPGYEQYF. The CDR3 nucleotides are TGCAGTGCTAGCCCTGGCTACGAGCAGTACTTC.

This sequence joins TRBV9 and TRBJ1-1, with 8 bases identical to TRBD1. This CDR3 has 15 amino acids. The germline V gene encodes CDR1 SGDLS and CDR2 YYNGEE. V gave up 3 bases and J gave up 5 bases; unmatched junction bases: 9. CDR3 loop: CASSAGQGEWTEAFF. DNA for the CDR3: TGTGCCAGCAGCGCCGGACAGGGCGAATGGACTGAAGCTTTCTTT.

This clone has at least ten counts. V gene TRBV6-5 combines with J gene TRBJ2-1; 10 bases are a match to TRBD2. The CDR3 sequence is 15 residues long. From germline, CDR1 is MNHEY and CDR2 SVGAGI. The trim removed 2 bases at V and 8 bases at J, leaving 6 bases unmatched. CDR3 sequence (DNA): TGTGCCAGCAGTTACGCTAGCGGGAGTTGGGATGAGCAGTTCTTC. It specifies CASSYASGSWDEQFF.

CDR3 amino acids: CASSDLYEQYF. The CDR3 nucleotides are TGTGCCAGCAGTGACTTGTACGAGCAGTACTTC. The chain has TRBV27 and TRBJ2-7; no definite D call. CDR3 size: 11 residues. V lost 5 bases and J 4 bases, leaving 6 bases between the germline ends. Germline V lookup: CDR1 MNHEY, CDR2 SMNVEV (reference sequence).

The chain couples TRBV11-2 to TRBJ2-5, with D unclear. Germline V gene data show CDR1 as SGHAT and CDR2 as FQNNGV. V lost 6 bases, J lost 1 base, and 9 bases lay in between. The CDR3 runs 13 residues. CDR3 residues: CASRAGSQETQYF. CDR3 DNA sequence: TGTGCCAGCAGGGCCGGTAGCCAAGAGACCCAGTACTTC.

This clone has a handful of counts. V gene TRBV30 combines with J gene TRBJ1-1, with D possibly TRBD1 on 5 matching bases. V was pared by 7 bases and J by 3 bases, with 12 bases between. Per germline, CDR1 GTSNPN and CDR2 SVGIG (reference sequence). This CDR3 is built from 12 residues. The CDR3 bases are TGTGCCTCGACAGTAGCCCACACTGAAGCTTTCTTT. Translating gives CASTVAHTEAFF.

Comment on this clone: The junction shows a germline mismatch at one end, possibly a read error. Other DNA sequences from this sample encode an identical CDR3 as well. V usage is TRBV27 and J usage is TRBJ2-7, with D possibly being TRBD2 (7 bases). CDR3 size: 14 residues. The germline CDR1 and CDR2 sequences are MNHEY and SMNVEV (reference sequence). The CDR3 loop is CASSLGGEDYEQYF. The CDR3 nucleotides read TGTGCTAGCAGTTTAGGGGGGGAAGACTACGAGCAGTACTTC.

This rearrangement joins TRBV30 to TRBJ2-7; D not certain. The CDR3 is 12 amino acids. Germline assignment: CDR1 GTSNPN and CDR2 SVGIG (reference sequence). V was trimmed by 3 bases and J by 3 bases, leaving 9 bases between them. CDR3 DNA sequence: TGTGCCTGGAGCGAAGGCCTCTACGAGCAGTACTTC. Protein: CAWSEGLYEQYF.

This chain connects TRBV5-6 to TRBJ1-1; D is uncertain. Trimming stripped 0 bases from V and 4 bases from J, with 7 bases between. The germline V gene encodes CDR1 SGHDT and CDR2 YYEEEE. This CDR3 has 13 amino acids. The CDR3, as DNA: TGTGCCAGCAGCTTGGGTTGGATCACTGAAGCTTTCTTT. The encoded protein is CASSLGWITEAFF.

The genes are TRBV7-8 and TRBJ2-5, with D maybe TRBD2 (5 bases). This CDR3 spans 16 amino acids. CDR1 and CDR2 from the germline V gene are SGHVS and FQNEAQ. V was clipped by 6 bases and J by 6 bases, with 23 bases between them. Here the CDR3 reads CASSTGFQGVGKTQYF. CDR3 DNA sequence: TGTGCCAGCAGTACGGGATTCCAAGGCGTTGGGAAGACCCAGTACTTC.

The DNA of the CDR3 is TGTGCCAGCAGCCCCGAAGTAGTCAATGAGCAGTTCTTC. Translation gives CASSPEVVNEQFF. V is TRBV5-4 and J is TRBJ2-1; D unresolved. V was trimmed by 4 bases and J by 6 bases, leaving 11 bases between them. CDR3 size: 13 residues. In germline, CDR1 is SGHNT, CDR2 YYREEE (reference sequence). The full variable domain, in which reference TRBV5-4 and TRBJ2-1 provide the parts outside the CDR3, is ETGVTQSPTHLIKTRGQQVTLRCSSQSGHNTVSWYQQALGQGPQFIFQYYREEENGRGNFPPRFSGLQFPNYSSELNVNALELDDSALYLCASSPEVVNEQFFGPGTRLTVL.

This clone was counted only a few times. The chain recombines TRBV6-5 with TRBJ2-3, with 8 bases lining up with TRBD2. Germline V lookup: CDR1 MNHEY, CDR2 SVGAGI. The V segment lost 5 bases and the J segment 1 base; nucleotides outside the gene matches: 5. This CDR3 is 15 amino acids long. CDR3 region: CASSPRAGGTDTQYF. The CDR3 bases are TGTGCCAGCAGTCCCCGAGCGGGGGGCACAGATACGCAGTATTTT.

The chain is built from TRBV5-8 and TRBJ1-2; weak D call: TRBD1 (6 bases). The germline gives CDR1 SGHTS, CDR2 YDEGEE. The CDR3 totals 15 residues. Trimming left V 1 base short and J 6 bases short, with 16 bases between. This CDR3 reads CASSLFAGEIDGYTF. DNA of the CDR3: TGTGCCAGCAGCTTGTTCGCAGGGGAAATCGATGGCTACACCTTC. The full variable domain, rest sourced from reference TRBV5-8 and TRBJ1-2, is EAGVTQSPTHLIKTRGQQATLRCSPISGHTSVYWYQQALGLGLQFLLWYDEGEERNRGNFPPRFSGRQFPNYSSELNVNALELEDSALYLCASSLFAGEIDGYTFGSGTRLTVV.

The chain couples TRBV28 to TRBJ2-3, with D uncertain. The CDR3 spans 13 residues. V was pared by 6 bases and J by 0 bases, with 7 bases between. CDR1 and CDR2 from the germline V gene are MDHEN and SYDVKM. The CDR3 protein is CASRNPSTDTQYF. The DNA for the CDR3 is TGTGCCAGCAGGAATCCTAGCACAGATACGCAGTATTTT. The full variable domain, rest sourced from reference TRBV28 and TRBJ2-3, is DVKVTQSSRYLVKRTGEKVFLECVQDMDHENMFWYRQDPGLGLRLIYFSYDVKMKEKGDIPEGYSVSREKKERFSLILESASTNQTSMYLCASRNPSTDTQYFGPGTRLTVL.

V and J are TRBV7-8 and TRBJ2-7; the match to TRBD1 covers 9 bases. This CDR3 has 16 residues. Germline V gene data show CDR1 as SGHVS and CDR2 as FQNEAQ. J gave up 0 bases and V 1 base, and 4 bases lay outside the gene matches. The CDR3 protein is CASSLVVTGGSYEQYF. In nucleotides, the CDR3 is TGTGCCAGCAGCTTAGTAGTGACAGGGGGCTCCTACGAGCAGTACTTC.

This clone was seen just once. The J gene is TRBJ1-6, the V gene TRBV25-1; D is ambiguous. V was trimmed by 6 bases and J by 7 bases, leaving 16 bases between them. The length of the CDR3 is 15 residues. The V gene's germline CDR1 is MGHDK and CDR2 SYGVNS. Here the CDR3 DNA reads TGTGCCAGCAGCCAGTCCTTGGGCGGGAATTCACCCCTCCACTTT. It specifies CASSQSLGGNSPLHF.

This clone is medium-sized by share. This rearrangement joins TRBV29-1 to TRBJ2-1; 7 nucleotides align to TRBD1. Per germline, CDR1 SQVTM and CDR2 ANQGSEA. The CDR3 totals 14 residues. The trim removed 7 bases at V and 0 bases at J, leaving 6 bases unmatched. CDR3 residues: CSAERDSSYNEQFF. The CDR3 DNA reads as TGCAGCGCAGAACGGGACAGCTCCTACAATGAGCAGTTCTTC.

The gene calls are TRBV11-3 and TRBJ2-1; 9 bases align to TRBD1. CDR3 length: 16 residues. V lost 5 bases to trimming and J lost 9 bases; unmatched junction nucleotides: 14. In germline, CDR1 is SGHNT, CDR2 YENEEA. This CDR3 reads CASSPTSGTGFGEQFF. In nucleotides, the CDR3 is TGTGCCAGCAGCCCGACTTCCGGGACAGGGTTTGGTGAGCAGTTCTTC.

The chain recombines TRBV28 with TRBJ2-5; 12 nucleotides match TRBD2. From germline, CDR1 is MDHEN and CDR2 SYDVKM. Germline trimming cut 5 bases from V and 2 bases from J; bases unmatched to any gene: 6. The CDR3 is 16 amino acids. The CDR3 DNA sequence: TGTGCCAGCAGTCCCTGGACTAGCGGGGTACAAGAGACCCAGTACTTC. It is translated as CASSPWTSGVQETQYF.

V is TRBV18 and J is TRBJ2-5; D is perhaps TRBD1 (6 bases). The germline V gene encodes CDR1 KGHSH and CDR2 LQKENI. The CDR3 is 13 amino acids. The V end lost 3 bases, the J end lost 6 bases, and 11 bases lay between the germline ends. The DNA of the CDR3 is TGTGCCAGCTCACCGGATACAGGGAAGACCCAGTACTTC. Translation: CASSPDTGKTQYF.

The rearrangement links TRBV18 to TRBJ1-2; tentatively, D is TRBD1 (6 bases). Germline values: CDR1 KGHSH, CDR2 LQKENI. CDR3 size: 16 residues. Trimming removed 5 bases from V and 4 bases from J, with 20 bases in between. CDR3: CASSSGGGPLGYGYTF. CDR3 bases: TGTGCCAGCTCATCAGGCGGGGGGCCCCTTGGCTATGGCTACACCTTC.

The V call is TRBV5-4, the J call TRBJ2-3, with 8 bases aligning to TRBD2. Looked up from germline, CDR1 is SGHNT and CDR2 is YYREEE (reference sequence). V was pared by 0 bases and J by 6 bases, with 21 bases of the junction left unmatched. The CDR3 runs 20 residues. The CDR3 is CASSLAAPERAGGDEDTQYF. CDR3 DNA: TGTGCCAGCAGCTTGGCCGCGCCGGAGAGGGCGGGAGGAGACGAGGATACGCAGTATTTT.

V is TRBV5-4 and J is TRBJ2-3; D ambiguous. The CDR3 covers 11 residues. V lost 5 bases and J 2 bases, leaving 3 bases between the germline ends. Germline-derived CDR1 and CDR2 are SGHNT and YYREEE (reference sequence). The CDR3 spells CASSHTDTQYF. CDR3 sequence (DNA): TGTGCCAGCAGTCACACAGATACGCAGTATTTT.

J is TRBJ2-7 and V is TRBV6-5, with 10 bases that match TRBD1. Germline CDR1 is MNHEY and CDR2 is SVGAGI. This CDR3 comprises 15 residues. The J segment lost 3 bases and the V segment lost 5 bases, leaving 7 bases of the junction unmatched. The CDR3 sequence: CASSVDRGPHYEQYF. The CDR3 coding sequence is TGTGCCAGCAGTGTCGACAGGGGGCCCCACTACGAGCAGTACTTC.

The chain uses TRBV21-1 and TRBJ2-5; the table's D call, TRBD1, has no DNA check behind it. TRBV21-1 corresponds to a pseudogene. This CDR3 is 9 amino acids long. The CDR3, as DNA: TGTGCCGGAAGGGACAGAGGCTACTTC. Encoded protein: CAGRDRGYF.